These 17 T cell receptor beta chains were sequenced from one sample in a study of cytomegalovirus exposure and HLA in healthy donors. The data were produced by immunoSEQ multiplex PCR, yet TCRdb's version contains in-frame clones alone and is incomplete. The data contain about 73,000 clones, over 85% of them singletons. The sequenced sample was PBMCs. The receptors come from a young woman in good health and CMV-seropositive.

The J gene is TRBJ1-2, the V gene TRBV4-1; D might be TRBD1 (5 bases). The CDR3 totals 17 residues. Trimming cost V 1 base and J 5 bases, with 20 bases left between them. The germline gives CDR1 MGHRA, CDR2 YSYEKL. In DNA, the CDR3 is TGCGCCAGCAGCCAAGGTGGGGCCCATAACCTGCTATATGGCTACACCTTC. The encoded protein is CASSQGGAHNLLYGYTF.

This sequence joins TRBV5-4 and TRBJ2-1, with 14 bases lining up with TRBD2. The CDR3 is 16 amino acids. Germline CDR1 SGHNT, CDR2 YYREEE (reference sequence). The V and J ends lost 4 bases and 6 bases, in that order; junction bases with no gene match: 6. As DNA, the CDR3 is TGTGCCAGCAGCAAAGGACTAGCGGGGGGAGGCAATGAGCAGTTCTTC. It translates to CASSKGLAGGGNEQFF.

The V and J genes are TRBV6-1 and TRBJ2-1; tentative D call: TRBD1 (5 bases). The V gene's germline CDR1 is MNHNS and CDR2 SASEGT. CDR3 length: 15 residues. V dropped 6 bases and J dropped 0 bases, with 12 bases sitting between them. CDR3: CASSHRQSSYNEQFF. The CDR3 nucleotides read TGTGCCAGCAGCCACAGACAGAGCTCCTACAATGAGCAGTTCTTC.

V is TRBV30 and J is TRBJ2-7; 7 bases line up with TRBD2. V lost 0 bases to trimming and J lost 5 bases; unmatched junction nucleotides: 10. This CDR3 spans 15 amino acids. Germline CDR1 is GTSNPN and CDR2 is SVGIG (reference sequence). The CDR3 region has the DNA TGTGCCTGGAGTGTCGGGGCGGGGACTAAGGACGAGCAGTACTTC. Translated: CAWSVGAGTKDEQYF.

This chain joins TRBV4-3 and TRBJ2-5; 11 bases are shared with TRBD1. Germline assignment: CDR1 LGHNA and CDR2 YSLEER. The CDR3 is made up of 15 amino acids. The J segment lost 5 bases and the V segment lost 3 bases, leaving 5 bases of the junction unmatched. CDR3 residues: CASSQGTGGLETQYF. CDR3 nucleotide sequence: TGCGCCAGCAGCCAGGGGACAGGGGGTTTGGAGACCCAGTACTTC.

Only one count was recorded for this clone. The V and J genes are TRBV7-2 and TRBJ2-3; 14 bases map to TRBD2. The CDR3 is 16 amino acids. V was pared by 1 base and J by 9 bases, with 6 bases of the junction left unmatched. Germline V gene sequence: CDR1 SGHTA, CDR2 FQGNSA. This CDR3 is CASSLGGTSGSFTQYF. The CDR3 bases are TGTGCCAGCAGCTTAGGAGGGACTAGCGGGAGTTTCACGCAGTATTTT.

V gene TRBV10-1 combines with J gene TRBJ2-5; 8 bases are shared with TRBD1. This CDR3 region has 14 residues. V shed 4 bases, J shed 5 bases, and the junction held 6 bases outside the gene matches. Germline V lookup: CDR1 WNHNN, CDR2 SYGVQD (reference sequence). The CDR3 spells CASSAGGSGETQYF. Here the CDR3 DNA reads TGCGCCAGCAGTGCAGGGGGCTCTGGGGAGACCCAGTACTTC.

The rearrangement uses TRBV15 and TRBJ1-2; tentatively, D is TRBD1 (6 bases). Looked up from germline, CDR1 is LNHNV and CDR2 is YYDKDF (reference sequence). Trimming shortened V by 2 bases and J by 4 bases, and 11 bases separated the two germline ends. The CDR3 spans 14 residues. CDR3 nucleotides: TGTGCCACCAGCAGATCCACAGGGCCCTATGGCTACACCTTC. Amino acid sequence: CATSRSTGPYGYTF.

The J gene is TRBJ1-1, the V gene TRBV27; D gene unclear. CDR3 size: 16 residues. V dropped 2 bases and J dropped 0 bases, with 13 bases sitting between them. Germline V lookup: CDR1 MNHEY, CDR2 SMNVEV (reference sequence). CDR3 nucleotides: TGTGCCAGCAGTTTAGACACAGCAGCTTTGAACACTGAAGCTTTCTTT. Its translation is CASSLDTAALNTEAFF.

The chain carries TRBV5-4 and TRBJ1-5; D possibly corresponds to TRBD1 (5 bases). The ends were cut back, 0 bases at V and 5 bases at J, with 12 bases in the middle. From germline, CDR1 is SGHNT and CDR2 YYREEE (reference sequence). This CDR3 has 15 amino acids. The CDR3 loop is CASSLGGARDQPQHF. In nucleotides, the CDR3 is TGTGCCAGCAGCTTGGGTGGGGCTCGGGATCAGCCCCAGCATTTT.

V usage is TRBV7-6 and J usage is TRBJ2-2; weak D call: TRBD2 (6 bases). Deletions cut 1 base from V and 7 bases from J, with 19 bases between. Germline-derived CDR1 and CDR2 are SGHVS and FNYEAQ. This CDR3 region has 17 residues. CDR3 region: CASSLVGGTPLSGELFF. CDR3 coding DNA: TGTGCCAGCAGCTTAGTAGGCGGGACTCCCCTCAGCGGGGAGCTGTTTTTT.

This chain links TRBV19 with TRBJ1-5; 9 bases map to TRBD1. CDR1 and CDR2 (germline): LNHDA, SQIVND (reference sequence). The CDR3 length is 15 residues. Germline trimming cut 3 bases from V and 4 bases from J; bases unmatched to any gene: 4. CDR3 nucleotide sequence: TGTGCCAGTAGTATCTTCGGGACAGGGAATCAGCCCCAGCATTTT. Translation: CASSIFGTGNQPQHF.

This clone was seen just once. The chain carries TRBV11-3 and TRBJ2-7, with 9 bases lining up with TRBD1. Per germline, CDR1 SGHNT and CDR2 YENEEA. This CDR3 contains 18 residues. V was pared by 4 bases and J by 7 bases, with 20 bases of the junction left unmatched. The CDR3 is CASSSPPRRDRAFEEQYF. The CDR3 coding sequence is TGTGCCAGCAGCTCGCCCCCAAGACGGGACAGGGCGTTCGAGGAGCAGTACTTC.

The chain has TRBV4-3 and TRBJ2-7; TRBD1 might be the D (5 bases). CDR1 is LGHNA, CDR2 YSLEER, per germline. The V end lost 1 base, the J end lost 6 bases, and 10 bases lay between the germline ends. CDR3 length equals 13 residues. As DNA, the CDR3 is TGCGCCAGCAGCCAAGGCCCAGGGTTCGAGCAGTACTTC. Its protein is CASSQGPGFEQYF.

A single count supports this clone. The chain combines TRBV5-1 with TRBJ2-1; TRBD1 aligns across 7 bases. The CDR3 covers 15 residues. Trimming at V came to 3 bases and at J to 10 bases, leaving 13 bases not matched to a gene. Germline loops: CDR1 SGHRS, CDR2 YFSETQ. The CDR3 loop is CASSSEAPSGGEQFF. The CDR3 DNA reads TGCGCCAGCAGCTCGGAAGCCCCTTCAGGGGGAGAGCAGTTCTTC.

The genes are TRBV4-1 and TRBJ2-7, with 7 positions matching TRBD1. Germline CDR1 reads MGHRA; CDR2 reads YSYEKL. The CDR3 runs 14 residues. V trimming: 1 base; J trimming: 6 bases; junction bases outside the gene matches: 6. The CDR3 DNA follows: TGCGCCAGCAGCCAAGTGAGGGGGCAAGGCGAGCAGTACTTC. Its protein is CASSQVRGQGEQYF.

The chain recombines TRBV14 with TRBJ2-1; 8 bases agree with TRBD1. The germline V gene encodes CDR1 SGHDN and CDR2 FVKESK. The J segment lost 9 bases and the V segment lost 1 base, leaving 5 bases of the junction unmatched. The CDR3 sequence is 14 residues long. The CDR3, as DNA: TGTGCCAGCAGCCAAGTACAGGGGGTGGGTGAGCAGTTCTTC. Amino acids: CASSQVQGVGEQFF.